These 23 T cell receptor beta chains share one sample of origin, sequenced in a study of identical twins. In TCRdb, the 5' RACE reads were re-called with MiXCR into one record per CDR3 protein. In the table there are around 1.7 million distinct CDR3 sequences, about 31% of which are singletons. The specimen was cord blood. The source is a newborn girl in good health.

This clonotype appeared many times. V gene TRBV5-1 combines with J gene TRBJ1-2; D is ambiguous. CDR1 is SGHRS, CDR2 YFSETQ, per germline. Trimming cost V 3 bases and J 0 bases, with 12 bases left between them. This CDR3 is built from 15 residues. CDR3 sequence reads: CASSSTGRPNYGYTF. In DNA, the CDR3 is TGCGCCAGCAGCTCAACCGGACGGCCTAACTATGGCTACACCTTC.

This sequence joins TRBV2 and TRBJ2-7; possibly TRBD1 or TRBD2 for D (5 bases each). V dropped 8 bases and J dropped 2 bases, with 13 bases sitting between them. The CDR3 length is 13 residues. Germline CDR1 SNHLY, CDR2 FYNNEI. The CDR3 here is CASGRAGPYEQYF. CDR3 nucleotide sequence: TGTGCCAGCGGGCGGGCAGGGCCCTACGAGCAGTACTTC. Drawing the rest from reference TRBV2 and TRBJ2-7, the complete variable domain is EPEVTQTPSHQVTQMGQEVILRCVPISNHLYFYWYRQILGQKVEFLVSFYNNEISEKSEIFDDQFSVERPDGSNFTLKIRSTKLEDSAMYFCASGRAGPYEQYFGPGTRLTVT.

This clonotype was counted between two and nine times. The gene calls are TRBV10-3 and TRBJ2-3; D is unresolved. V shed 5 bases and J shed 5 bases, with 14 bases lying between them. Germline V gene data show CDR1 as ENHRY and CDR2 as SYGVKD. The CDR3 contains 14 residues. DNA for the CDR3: TGTGCCATCAGTATCGGCCCCTTAGAAGATACGCAGTATTTT. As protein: CAISIGPLEDTQYF.

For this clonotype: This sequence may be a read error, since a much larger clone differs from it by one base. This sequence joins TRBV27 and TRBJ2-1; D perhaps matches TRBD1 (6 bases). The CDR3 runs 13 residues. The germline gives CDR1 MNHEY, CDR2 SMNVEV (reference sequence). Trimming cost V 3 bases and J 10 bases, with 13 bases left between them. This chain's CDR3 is CASSFQQGYEQFF. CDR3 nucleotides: TGTGCCAGCAGTTTCCAACAGGGTTACGAGCAGTTCTTC.

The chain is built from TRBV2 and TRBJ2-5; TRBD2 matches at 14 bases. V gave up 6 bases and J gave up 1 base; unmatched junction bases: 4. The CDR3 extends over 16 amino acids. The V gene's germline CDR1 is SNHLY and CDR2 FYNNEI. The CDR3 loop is CASSSGTSGGQETQYF. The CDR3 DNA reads TGTGCCAGCAGCTCCGGGACTAGCGGGGGCCAAGAGACCCAGTACTTC.

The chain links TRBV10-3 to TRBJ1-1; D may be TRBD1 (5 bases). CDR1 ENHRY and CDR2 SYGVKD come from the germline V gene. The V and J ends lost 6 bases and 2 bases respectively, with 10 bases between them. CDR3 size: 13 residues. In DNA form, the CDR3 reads TGTGCCATCAGGGGACCAGGTAACACTGAAGCTTTCTTT. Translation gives CAIRGPGNTEAFF.

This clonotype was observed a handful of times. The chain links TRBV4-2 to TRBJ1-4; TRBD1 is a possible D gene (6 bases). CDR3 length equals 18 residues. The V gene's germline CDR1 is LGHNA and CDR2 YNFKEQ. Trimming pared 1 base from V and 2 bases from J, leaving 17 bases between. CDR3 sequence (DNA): TGTGCCAGCAGCCAAGGATGGGACACCCGGGTCACTAATGAAAAACTGTTTTTT. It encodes CASSQGWDTRVTNEKLFF.

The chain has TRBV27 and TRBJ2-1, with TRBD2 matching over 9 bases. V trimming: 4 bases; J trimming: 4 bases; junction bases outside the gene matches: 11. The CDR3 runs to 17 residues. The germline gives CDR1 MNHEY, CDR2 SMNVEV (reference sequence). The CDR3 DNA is TGTGCCAGCAGTTCGAGGACTAGCGCCAAGGTGTACAATGAGCAGTTCTTC. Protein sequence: CASSSRTSAKVYNEQFF.

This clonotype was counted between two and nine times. The CDR3 region has the DNA TGTGCCAGCAGTTTAGGAATAGCGGGGGCAGATACGCAGTATTTT. Translated, it gives CASSLGIAGADTQYF. V gene TRBV28 combines with J gene TRBJ2-3; 9 bases align to TRBD2. V gave up 2 bases and J gave up 4 bases; unmatched junction bases: 4. The germline gives CDR1 MDHEN, CDR2 SYDVKM. The CDR3 sequence is 15 residues long. Looking up the rest from reference TRBV28 and TRBJ2-3 gives the full variable domain: DVKVTQSSRYLVKRTGEKVFLECVQDMDHENMFWYRQDPGLGLRLIYFSYDVKMKEKGDIPEGYSVSREKKERFSLILESASTNQTSMYLCASSLGIAGADTQYFGPGTRLTVL.

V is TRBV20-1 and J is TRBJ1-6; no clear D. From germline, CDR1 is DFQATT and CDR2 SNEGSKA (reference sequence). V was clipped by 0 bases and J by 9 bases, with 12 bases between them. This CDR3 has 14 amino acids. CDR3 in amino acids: CSARDPVDSSPLHF. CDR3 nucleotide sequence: TGCAGTGCTAGAGATCCGGTGGACTCTTCACCCCTCCACTTT.

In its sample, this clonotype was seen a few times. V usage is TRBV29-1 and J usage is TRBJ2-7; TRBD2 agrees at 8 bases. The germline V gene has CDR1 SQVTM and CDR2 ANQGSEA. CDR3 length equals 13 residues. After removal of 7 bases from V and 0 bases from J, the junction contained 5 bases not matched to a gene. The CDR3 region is CSGREGSSYEQYF. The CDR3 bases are TGCAGCGGCCGGGAGGGGAGCTCCTACGAGCAGTACTTC.

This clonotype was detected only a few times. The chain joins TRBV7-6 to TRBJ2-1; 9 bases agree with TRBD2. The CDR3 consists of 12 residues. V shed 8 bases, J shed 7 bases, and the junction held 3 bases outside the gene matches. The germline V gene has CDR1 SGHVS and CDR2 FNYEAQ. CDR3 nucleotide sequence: TGTGCCAGCCGGACTAGCGCGAATGAGCAGTTCTTC. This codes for CASRTSANEQFF.

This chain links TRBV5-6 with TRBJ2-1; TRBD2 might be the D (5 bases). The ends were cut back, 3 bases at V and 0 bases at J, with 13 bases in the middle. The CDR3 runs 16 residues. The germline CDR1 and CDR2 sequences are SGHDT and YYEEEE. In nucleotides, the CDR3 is TGTGCCAGCAGCTCACTAGGCGGTATCTCCTACAATGAGCAGTTCTTC. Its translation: CASSSLGGISYNEQFF.

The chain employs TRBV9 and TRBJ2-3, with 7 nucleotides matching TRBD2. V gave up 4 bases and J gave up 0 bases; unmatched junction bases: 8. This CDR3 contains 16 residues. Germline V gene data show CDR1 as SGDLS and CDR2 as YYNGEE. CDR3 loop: CASSHLGGGSTDTQYF. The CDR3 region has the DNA TGTGCCAGCAGCCACCTTGGCGGGGGAAGCACAGATACGCAGTATTTT.

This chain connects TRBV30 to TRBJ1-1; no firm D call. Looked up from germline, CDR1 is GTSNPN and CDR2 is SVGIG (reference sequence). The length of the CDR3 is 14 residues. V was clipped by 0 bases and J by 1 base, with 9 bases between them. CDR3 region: CAWSVGVWNTEAFF. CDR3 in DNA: TGTGCCTGGAGTGTCGGGGTCTGGAACACTGAAGCTTTCTTT.

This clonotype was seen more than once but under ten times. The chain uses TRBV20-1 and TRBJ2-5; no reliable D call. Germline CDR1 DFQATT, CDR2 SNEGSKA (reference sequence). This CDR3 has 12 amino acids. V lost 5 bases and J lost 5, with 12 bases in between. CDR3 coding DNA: TGCAGTGCTCCCACGGGTACGGAGACCCAGTACTTC. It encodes CSAPTGTETQYF.

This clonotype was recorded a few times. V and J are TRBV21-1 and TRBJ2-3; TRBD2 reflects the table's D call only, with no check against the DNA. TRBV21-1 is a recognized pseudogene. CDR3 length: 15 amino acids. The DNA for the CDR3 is TGTGCCAGCCGAGGACTAGCAGACGGATGGGATACGCAGTATTTT. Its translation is CASRGLADGWDTQYF.

CDR3 in DNA: TGTGCCATCAGTGACCATACAGGGGGCTATGGCTACACCTTC. Its protein product is CAISDHTGGYGYTF. The V call is TRBV10-3, the J call TRBJ1-2; 8 positions agree with TRBD1. Losses at the gene ends were 3 bases for V and 4 bases for J; bases not matched to a gene: 4. The CDR3 has 14 amino acids. CDR1 and CDR2 from the germline V gene are ENHRY and SYGVKD.

CDR3 in amino acids: CASSVGLAGGPSYNEQFF. The DNA of the CDR3 is TGTGCCAGCAGCGTAGGTCTAGCGGGGGGGCCGTCCTACAATGAGCAGTTCTTC. The V and J genes are TRBV9 and TRBJ2-1, with TRBD2 matching over 12 bases. This CDR3 is built from 18 residues. Germline loops: CDR1 SGDLS, CDR2 YYNGEE. The V gene end was trimmed by 0 bases and the J gene end by 1 base; junction bases not matched to a gene: 5.

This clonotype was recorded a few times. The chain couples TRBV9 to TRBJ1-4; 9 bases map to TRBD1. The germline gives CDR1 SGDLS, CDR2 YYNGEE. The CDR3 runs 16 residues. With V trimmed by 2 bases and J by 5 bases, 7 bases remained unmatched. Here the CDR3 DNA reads TGTGCCAGCAGCGTTGAAGTGGGGACAGGGAATGAAAAACTGTTTTTT. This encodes CASSVEVGTGNEKLFF.

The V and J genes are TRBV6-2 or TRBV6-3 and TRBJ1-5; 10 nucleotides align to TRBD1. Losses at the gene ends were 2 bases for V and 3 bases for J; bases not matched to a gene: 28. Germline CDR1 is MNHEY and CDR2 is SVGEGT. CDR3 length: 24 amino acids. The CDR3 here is CASSYPLILTGGLSRERNNQPQHF. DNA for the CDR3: TGTGCCAGCAGTTACCCACTCATCCTGACAGGGGGCCTATCCAGAGAACGAAACAATCAGCCCCAGCATTTT.

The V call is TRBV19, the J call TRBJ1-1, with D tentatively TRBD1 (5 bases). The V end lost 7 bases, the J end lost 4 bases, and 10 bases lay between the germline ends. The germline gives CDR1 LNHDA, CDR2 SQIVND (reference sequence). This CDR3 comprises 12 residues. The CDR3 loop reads CASIVGGTEAFF. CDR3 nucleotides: TGTGCCAGTATAGTGGGGGGCACTGAAGCTTTCTTT.

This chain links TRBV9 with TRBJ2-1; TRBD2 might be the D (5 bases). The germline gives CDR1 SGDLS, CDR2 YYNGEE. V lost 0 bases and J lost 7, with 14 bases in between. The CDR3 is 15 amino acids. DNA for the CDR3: TGTGCCAGCAGCGTAGCGGCAGGACTCAGGAATGAGCAGTTCTTC. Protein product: CASSVAAGLRNEQFF.